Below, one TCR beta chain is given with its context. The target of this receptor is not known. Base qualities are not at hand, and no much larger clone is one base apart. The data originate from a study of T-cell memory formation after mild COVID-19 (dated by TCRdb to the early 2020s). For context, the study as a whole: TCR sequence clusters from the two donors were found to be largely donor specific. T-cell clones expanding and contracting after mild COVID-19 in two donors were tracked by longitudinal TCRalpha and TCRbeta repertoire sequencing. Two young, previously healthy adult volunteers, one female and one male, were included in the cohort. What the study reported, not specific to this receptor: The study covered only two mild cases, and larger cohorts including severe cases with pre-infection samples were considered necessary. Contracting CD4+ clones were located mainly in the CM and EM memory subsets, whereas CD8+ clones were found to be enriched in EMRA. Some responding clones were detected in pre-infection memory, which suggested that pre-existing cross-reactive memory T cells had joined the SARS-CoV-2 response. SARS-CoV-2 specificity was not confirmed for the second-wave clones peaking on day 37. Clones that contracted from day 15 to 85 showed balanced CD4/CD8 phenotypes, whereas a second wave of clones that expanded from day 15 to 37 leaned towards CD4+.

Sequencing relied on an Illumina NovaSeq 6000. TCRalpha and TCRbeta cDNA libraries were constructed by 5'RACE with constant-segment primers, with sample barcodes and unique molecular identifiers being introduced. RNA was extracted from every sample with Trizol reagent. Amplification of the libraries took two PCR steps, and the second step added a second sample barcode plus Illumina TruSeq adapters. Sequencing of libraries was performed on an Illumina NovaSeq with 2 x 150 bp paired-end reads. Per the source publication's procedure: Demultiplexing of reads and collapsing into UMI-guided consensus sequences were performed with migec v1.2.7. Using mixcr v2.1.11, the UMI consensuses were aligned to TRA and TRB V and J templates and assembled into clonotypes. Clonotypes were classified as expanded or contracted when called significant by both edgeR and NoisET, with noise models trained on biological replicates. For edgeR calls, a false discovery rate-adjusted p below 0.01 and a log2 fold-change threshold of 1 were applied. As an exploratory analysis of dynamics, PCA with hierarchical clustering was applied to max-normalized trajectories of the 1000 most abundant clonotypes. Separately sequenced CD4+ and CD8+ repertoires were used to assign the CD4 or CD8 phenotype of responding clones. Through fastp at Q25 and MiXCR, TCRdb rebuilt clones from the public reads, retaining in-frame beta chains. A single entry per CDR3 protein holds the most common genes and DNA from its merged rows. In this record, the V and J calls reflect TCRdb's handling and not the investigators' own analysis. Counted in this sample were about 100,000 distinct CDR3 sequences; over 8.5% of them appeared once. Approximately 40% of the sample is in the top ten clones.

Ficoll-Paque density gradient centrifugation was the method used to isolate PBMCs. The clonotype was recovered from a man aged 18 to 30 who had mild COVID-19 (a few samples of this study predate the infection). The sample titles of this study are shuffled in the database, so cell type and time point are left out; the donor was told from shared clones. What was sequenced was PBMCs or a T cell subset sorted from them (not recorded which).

Here is the DNA: TGTGCCAGCAGCGCCTGGACAGACCCCTACGAGCAGTACTTC. The resulting protein is CASSAWTDPYEQYF. This chain joins TRBV13 to TRBJ2-7; TRBD1 is perhaps the D gene, given 6 matching bases. V sheds 5 bases and J sheds 2 bases, leaving 13 bases between their ends. The CDR3 goes from the cysteine to the phenylalanine over 14 residues. Only the CDR3 region is kept as DNA, spanning 42 bases read in frame from base 1. CDR1 PRHDT and CDR2 FYEKMQ were looked up in the germline V gene (reference sequence).